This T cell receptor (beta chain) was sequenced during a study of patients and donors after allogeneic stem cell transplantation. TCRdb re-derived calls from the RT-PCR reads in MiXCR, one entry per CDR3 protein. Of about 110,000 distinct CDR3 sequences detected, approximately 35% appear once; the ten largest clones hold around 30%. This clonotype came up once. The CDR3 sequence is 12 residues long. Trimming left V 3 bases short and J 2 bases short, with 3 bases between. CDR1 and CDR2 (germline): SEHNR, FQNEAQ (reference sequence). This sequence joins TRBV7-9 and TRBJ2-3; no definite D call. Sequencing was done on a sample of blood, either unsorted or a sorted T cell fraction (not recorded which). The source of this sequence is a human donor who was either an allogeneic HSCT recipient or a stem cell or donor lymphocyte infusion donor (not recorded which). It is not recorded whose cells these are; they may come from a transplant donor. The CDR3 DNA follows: TGTGCCAGCAGCTTTGCCACAGATACGCAGTATTTT. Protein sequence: CASSFATDTQYF.